This T cell receptor beta chain is drawn from a study of CD8 T cells in ankylosing spondylitis. Study conclusions and caveats: Previously reported in reactive arthritis synovial fluid and blood were some of the motif variants. Reportedly, disease-linked clones are significantly enriched in ankylosing spondylitis patients' matched synovial fluid. CD8+ disease-linked clones were present at relatively low frequencies in blood. Ankylosing spondylitis blood seemed to carry a telltale TCR beta motif made of eight or nine highly homologous variants.

This clonotype showed up just a few times. The target antigen is unknown. The germline gives CDR1 GTSNPN, CDR2 SVGIG (reference sequence). The CDR3 loop spans 12 amino acids. V lost 6 bases and J lost 6; bases outside the gene matches: 7. With molecular barcodes, quantitative 5'-RACE was used to make the TCR beta libraries. In TCRdb, the 5' RACE reads were re-called with MiXCR into one record per CDR3 protein. Among around 440,000 distinct CDR3 sequences listed, 17% were seen once. The source is a male donor with ankylosing spondylitis. Sequenced sample: blood, either unsorted or a sorted T cell fraction (not recorded which). The V gene is TRBV30, the J gene TRBJ1-2, with TRBD1 matching over 7 bases. This CDR3 is CACRQGAHGYTF. In DNA form, the CDR3 reads TGTGCCTGTCGACAGGGAGCTCATGGCTACACCTTC.